These 8 T cell receptor beta chains originate from one sample sequenced in a study of response to subunit inactivated influenza vaccine. TCRdb re-called the RT-PCR reads with MiXCR, one entry per CDR3 protein. The repertoire holds around 600,000 distinct CDR3 sequences, with around 11% as singletons. These data were likewise used in another study, on T cells expressing NK-cell markers. That publication notes: UMIs accompanied the 5'RACE template switching by which TCR beta cDNA was made.

Sequenced material: PBMCs from blood, taken on the day of vaccination. Every receptor here comes from a man aged 45-65 years who received an inactivated influenza vaccine.

This clonotype has only a few counts. CDR3 nucleotide sequence: TGTGCCAGCTCGACAGGGTTAACTGAGACCCAGTACTTC. Its translation: CASSTGLTETQYF. This chain uses TRBV14 with TRBJ2-5, with 7 bases that match TRBD1. CDR3 length: 13 residues. CDR1 SGHDN and CDR2 FVKESK come from the germline V gene. The V segment lost 8 bases and the J segment 5 bases; nucleotides outside the gene matches: 8.

This clonotype was counted between two and nine times. The chain has TRBV20-1 and TRBJ2-3, with D possibly being TRBD2 (6 bases). Germline assignment: CDR1 DFQATT and CDR2 SNEGSKA (reference sequence). Trimming left V 2 bases short and J 0 bases short, with 12 bases between. This CDR3 comprises 15 residues. In nucleotides, the CDR3 is TGCAGTGCTAGACCACCTAGCGAAAGCACAGATACGCAGTATTTT. Protein: CSARPPSESTDTQYF.

This clonotype was seen many times. The genes are TRBV12-3 or TRBV12-4 and TRBJ2-3; 8 nucleotides agree with TRBD1. CDR3 length equals 13 residues. Germline trimming cut 7 bases from V and 6 bases from J; bases unmatched to any gene: 6. CDR3 region: CASTKTGADTQYF. The DNA of the CDR3 is TGTGCCAGCACCAAGACAGGGGCGGATACGCAGTATTTT.

This clonotype was detected ten times or more. The V call is TRBV28, the J call TRBJ1-3; no clear D. V was shortened by 3 bases and J by 0 bases, with 18 bases between the two germline ends. This CDR3 contains 18 residues. Germline-derived CDR1 and CDR2 are MDHEN and SYDVKM. CDR3 sequence: CASSLLDTVTHSGNTIYF. CDR3 nucleotide sequence: TGTGCCAGCAGTTTGCTTGACACGGTGACACACTCTGGAAACACCATATATTTT.

In this sample, this clonotype turned up many times. The gene calls are TRBV13 and TRBJ2-5, with D perhaps matching TRBD2 (7 bases). The CDR3 loop spans 14 amino acids. V lost 5 bases, J lost 5 bases, and 15 bases lay in between. Germline CDR1 and CDR2: PRHDT and FYEKMQ (reference sequence). CDR3 DNA sequence: TGTGCCAGCAGCCCCGAGGGGGGGAGGGAGACCCAGTACTTC. Encoded protein: CASSPEGGRETQYF.

This clonotype has more than one count but fewer than ten. The chain couples TRBV7-9 to TRBJ2-5; 8 bases match TRBD1. The CDR3 totals 16 residues. Germline assignment: CDR1 SEHNR and CDR2 FQNEAQ (reference sequence). The V and J ends lost 1 base and 4 bases, in that order; junction bases with no gene match: 8. As DNA, the CDR3 is TGTGCCAGCAGCTTAGAGTTTCAGGGGGCTCGAGAGACCCAGTACTTC. This codes for CASSLEFQGARETQYF.

The chain links TRBV20-1 to TRBJ2-3; 9 positions match TRBD2. This CDR3 has 13 residues. The trim removed 6 bases at V and 4 bases at J, leaving 5 bases unmatched. In germline, CDR1 is DFQATT, CDR2 SNEGSKA (reference sequence). The DNA of the CDR3 is TGCAGTGCCTTTGGCGGGGGGGCAGATACGCAGTATTTT. This codes for CSAFGGGADTQYF.

This clonotype was seen a handful of times. V and J are TRBV12-3 or TRBV12-4 and TRBJ2-3, with 10 bases matching TRBD1. The ends lost 5 bases at V and 2 bases at J; junction bases unmatched: 10. This CDR3 spans 17 amino acids. The DNA for the CDR3 is TGTGCCAGCAGTCCCCTTGGACAGGGGGTTTCCACAGATACGCAGTATTTT. Translated: CASSPLGQGVSTDTQYF.